The sequence of this T cell receptor beta chain was determined in a study of cytomegalovirus exposure and HLA in healthy donors. Study in general: The 95 to 150 validation repertoires used a platform that matched the one used for the approximately 620 first-cohort repertoires, as a later analysis reported. Overall study results and limits: Reports indicated that the classifier achieved high specificity and sensitivity in diagnosing cytomegalovirus status. Cytomegalovirus association was listed for around 170 TCR beta chains.

As to this clone: The antigen is unknown.

The method was immunoSEQ multiplex PCR; TCRdb's version includes in-frame clones alone and lacks a portion of them. The sample lists around 150,000 clones, approximately 86% occurring once. With 1 base clipped from V and 4 bases from J, the junction kept 5 bases outside the gene matches. Germline CDR1 is LGHNT and CDR2 is FRNRAP. This CDR3 is 17 amino acids long. The TCR comes from a woman aged 18-29 years in good health and CMV-seronegative. Sequencing was done on a sample of PBMCs. The rearrangement links TRBV12-5 to TRBJ2-2, with 11 bases aligning to TRBD1. The CDR3, as DNA: TGTGCTAGTGGTTTGGGACAGGGGACAGGGGGCACCGGGGAGCTGTTTTTT. Amino acid sequence: CASGLGQGTGGTGELFF.